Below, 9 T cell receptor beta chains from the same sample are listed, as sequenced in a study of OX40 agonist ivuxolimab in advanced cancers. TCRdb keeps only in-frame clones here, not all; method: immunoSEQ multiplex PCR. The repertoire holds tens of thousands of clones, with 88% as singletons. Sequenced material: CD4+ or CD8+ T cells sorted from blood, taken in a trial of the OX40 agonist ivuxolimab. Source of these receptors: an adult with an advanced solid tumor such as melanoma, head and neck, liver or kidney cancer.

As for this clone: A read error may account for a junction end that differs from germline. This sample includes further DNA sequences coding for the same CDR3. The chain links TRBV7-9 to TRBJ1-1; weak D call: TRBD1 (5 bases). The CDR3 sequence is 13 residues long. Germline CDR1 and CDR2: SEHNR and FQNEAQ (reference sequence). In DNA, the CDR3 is TGCGCCAGCAGGGTGACAGAGAACACTGAAGCTTTCTTT. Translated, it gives CASRVTENTEAFF. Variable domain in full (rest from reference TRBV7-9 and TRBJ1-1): DTGVSQNPRHKITKRGQNVTFRCDPISEHNRLYWYRQTLGQGPEFLTYFQNEAQLEKSRLLSDRFSAERPKGSFSTLEIQRTEQGDSAMYLCASRVTENTEAFFGQGTRLTVV.

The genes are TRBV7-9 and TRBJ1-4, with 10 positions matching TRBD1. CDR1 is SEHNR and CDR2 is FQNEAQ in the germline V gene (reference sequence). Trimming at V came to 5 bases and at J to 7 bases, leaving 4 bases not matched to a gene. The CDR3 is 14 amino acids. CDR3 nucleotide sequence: TGTGCCAGCAGCCATGGGACAGGGGCTGAAAAACTGTTTTTT. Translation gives CASSHGTGAEKLFF. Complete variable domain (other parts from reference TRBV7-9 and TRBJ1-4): DTGVSQNPRHKITKRGQNVTFRCDPISEHNRLYWYRQTLGQGPEFLTYFQNEAQLEKSRLLSDRFSAERPKGSFSTLEIQRTEQGDSAMYLCASSHGTGAEKLFFGSGTQLSVL.

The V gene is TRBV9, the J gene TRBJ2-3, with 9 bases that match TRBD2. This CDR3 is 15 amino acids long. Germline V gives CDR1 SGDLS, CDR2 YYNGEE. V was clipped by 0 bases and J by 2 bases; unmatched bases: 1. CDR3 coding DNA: TGTGCCAGCAGCGTAGGCGGGGGGGCCACAGATACGCAGTATTTT. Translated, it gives CASSVGGGATDTQYF.

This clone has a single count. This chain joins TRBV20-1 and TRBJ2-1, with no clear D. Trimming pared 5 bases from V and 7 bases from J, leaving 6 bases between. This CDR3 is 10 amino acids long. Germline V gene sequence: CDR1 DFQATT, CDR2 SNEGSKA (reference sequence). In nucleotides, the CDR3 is TGCAGTGCTGTGAGGAATGAGCAGTTCTTC. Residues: CSAVRNEQFF.

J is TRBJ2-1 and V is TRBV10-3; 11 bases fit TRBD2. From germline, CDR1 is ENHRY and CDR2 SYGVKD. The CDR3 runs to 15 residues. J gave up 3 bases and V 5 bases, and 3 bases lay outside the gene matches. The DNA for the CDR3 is TGTGCCATCAGTCGGACTAGCGGGTTCTACAATGAGCAGTTCTTC. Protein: CAISRTSGFYNEQFF.

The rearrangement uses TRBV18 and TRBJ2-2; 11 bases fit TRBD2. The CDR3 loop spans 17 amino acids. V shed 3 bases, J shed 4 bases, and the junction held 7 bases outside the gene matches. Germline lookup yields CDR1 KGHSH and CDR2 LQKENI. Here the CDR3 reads CASSPLAGGRGTGELFF. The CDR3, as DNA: TGTGCCAGCTCACCTCTAGCGGGAGGACGCGGCACCGGGGAGCTGTTTTTT.

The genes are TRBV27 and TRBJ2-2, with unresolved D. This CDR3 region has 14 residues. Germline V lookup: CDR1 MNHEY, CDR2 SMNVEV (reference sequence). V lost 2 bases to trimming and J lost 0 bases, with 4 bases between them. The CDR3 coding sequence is TGTGCCAGCAGTTTAGCCGCGAACACCGGGGAGCTGTTTTTT. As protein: CASSLAANTGELFF.

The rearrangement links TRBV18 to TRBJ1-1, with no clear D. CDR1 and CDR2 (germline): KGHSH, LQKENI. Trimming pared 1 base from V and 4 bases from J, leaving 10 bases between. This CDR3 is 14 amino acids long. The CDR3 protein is CASSPLRGRTEAFF. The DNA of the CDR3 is TGTGCCAGCTCACCACTCCGGGGTCGCACTGAAGCTTTCTTT.

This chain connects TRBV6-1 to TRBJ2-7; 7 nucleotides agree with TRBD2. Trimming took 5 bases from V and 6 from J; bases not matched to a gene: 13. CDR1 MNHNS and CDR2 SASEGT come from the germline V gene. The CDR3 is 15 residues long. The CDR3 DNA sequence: TGTGCCAGCAGTCAGTTGGGGGGAGGGCCTGGCGAGCAGTACTTC. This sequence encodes CASSQLGGGPGEQYF.